This note documents a single T cell receptor (beta chain) sequence. Its antigen is unknown. This CDR3 spans 14 amino acids. The germline V gene encodes CDR1 SGHTA and CDR2 FQGNSA. The table came from immunoSEQ multiplex PCR; TCRdb's copy has only in-frame clones and leaves some out. The sample comprises 75,000 or so clones, approximately 88% of which are singletons, and 6% to 9.5% rests with the top ten. This sample is part of a study of OX40 agonist ivuxolimab in advanced cancers. Study as a whole: An anti-OX40 (CD134) antibody with agonistic activity, ivuxolimab, was administered to patients. Patients achieving partial responses numbered three: one hepatocellular carcinoma case and two cutaneous melanoma cases. Study findings and constraints: Antigen specificity remained undetermined for the expanded peripheral T cells. On average, CD8+ T cells had more expanded clones than CD4+.

V is TRBV7-2 and J is TRBJ2-5; D gene unclear. Gene TRBJ2-7 matches the end of the DNA better, so the J call may be wrong. The receptor was derived from an adult with an advanced solid tumor such as melanoma, head and neck, liver or kidney cancer. The input for sequencing was CD4+ or CD8+ T cells sorted from blood, taken in a trial of the OX40 agonist ivuxolimab. CDR3 sequence (DNA): TGTGCCAGCAGCCACACCGGCGGCGGCTACGAGCAGTACTTC. Its translation: CASSHTGGGYEQYF.